The clone carrying this T cell receptor beta chain was detected once. Its antigen is undetermined. CDR3 length: 15 residues. V was shortened by 5 bases and J by 4 bases, with 15 bases between the two germline ends. Germline CDR1 reads SEHNR; CDR2 reads FQNEAQ (reference sequence). Specified time point: week 23, last vaccination. Doses of 300 ug of mutant IDH1 20-mer peptide were given with topical imiquimod. The sample originates from a study of a mutant IDH1 vaccine in newly diagnosed glioma. Study results and limitations: Evidence of vaccine-induced immune responses was documented in nearly 95% of patients.

TCRdb keeps only in-frame clones here, not all; method: immunoSEQ multiplex PCR. In the table there are roughly 76,000 clones, 85% of which are singletons. Here the sequenced sample was PBMCs, taken from a glioma patient whose treatment included an IDH1 peptide vaccine. This clonotype originated in a man aged 30-40 years with glioma. Some clones in this sample may be carry-over from other donors' samples. The chain uses TRBV7-9 and TRBJ1-5; the D is unclear. CDR3 in amino acids: CASSNSTQVNQPQHF. CDR3 bases: TGTGCCAGCAGCAACTCCACCCAGGTAAATCAGCCCCAGCATTTT. Variable domain in full (rest from reference TRBV7-9 and TRBJ1-5): DTGVSQNPRHKITKRGQNVTFRCDPISEHNRLYWYRQTLGQGPEFLTYFQNEAQLEKSRLLSDRFSAERPKGSFSTLEIQRTEQGDSAMYLCASSNSTQVNQPQHFGDGTRLSIL.